Here is one TCR beta chain with its context. The record originates from a study of blood T cell repertoires in COVID-19. Study-level information: Material from acute and convalescent COVID-19 was sourced from the United States, Italy and Spain. The analysed material was cDNA or gDNA that came from T cells, B-cell-depleted T cells, or PBMCs.

Per the study methods: Scientists estimated how many nucleated cells there were by amplifying reference gene primers. Using immunoSEQ multiplex PCR, the repertoire was profiled, and TCRdb retains in-frame clones only, with some absent. V, J and clone size reflect that table, while D and trimming were determined from the DNA. The table includes approximately 170,000 clones, 86% detected once. The V and J ends lost 2 bases and 6 bases, in that order; junction bases with no gene match: 7. This CDR3 has 16 residues. Germline-derived CDR1 and CDR2 are SEHNR and FQNEAQ (reference sequence). The clonotype was recovered from an older woman with acute or convalescent COVID-19. The gene calls are TRBV7-9 and TRBJ2-1; 10 bases line up with TRBD2. Sample: peripheral blood. Here the CDR3 reads CASSLMSLAGVNEQFF. CDR3 coding DNA: TGTGCCAGCAGCTTAATGTCCCTAGCGGGGGTCAATGAGCAGTTCTTC.